Below are 21 T cell receptor beta chains sequenced from a single sample in a study of control samples from healthy donors and cancer patients. Clones were read by immunoSEQ multiplex PCR, and TCRdb kept only the in-frame ones, dropping some. Here the sample spans 100,000 to 150,000 clones, 90% being singletons. Source material: blood. The receptors derive from a man aged 18-30 years in good health.

This chain uses TRBV19 with TRBJ2-2; D remains ambiguous. V lost 0 bases to trimming and J lost 8 bases, with 13 bases between them. The CDR3 loop spans 15 amino acids. From germline, CDR1 is LNHDA and CDR2 SQIVND (reference sequence). CDR3 protein: CASSIDIGVQGELFF. The CDR3 DNA reads as TGTGCCAGTAGTATAGATATCGGTGTCCAGGGGGAGCTGTTTTTT.

The chain employs TRBV5-1 and TRBJ1-5, with D maybe TRBD1 (6 bases). The CDR3 consists of 14 residues. Germline-derived CDR1 and CDR2 are SGHRS and YFSETQ. The V gene lost 4 bases and the J gene lost 3 bases, with 11 bases spanning the gap. Written as DNA, the CDR3 is TGCGCCAGCAGCCCGCAGGGGCTCAATCAGCCCCAGCATTTT. It encodes CASSPQGLNQPQHF.

This rearrangement joins TRBV6-1 to TRBJ1-2; 8 bases fit TRBD1. V trimming: 2 bases; J trimming: 8 bases; junction bases outside the gene matches: 13. The CDR3 has 16 residues. CDR1 MNHNS and CDR2 SASEGT come from the germline V gene. Here the CDR3 DNA reads TGTGCCAGCAGTGAAAAATTTGCAGGGGGCGTAAACGGCTACACCTTC. Its protein product is CASSEKFAGGVNGYTF.

This clone was detected only once. The V call is TRBV27, the J call TRBJ2-5; D is uncertain. The germline V gene encodes CDR1 MNHEY and CDR2 SMNVEV (reference sequence). This CDR3 contains 15 residues. V was shortened by 5 bases and J by 4 bases, with 17 bases between the two germline ends. In DNA form, the CDR3 reads TGTGCCAGCAGTAGAACTCTGGCCCCCCTAGAGACCCAGTACTTC. This gives the protein CASSRTLAPLETQYF.

V is TRBV30 and J is TRBJ2-1; possibly TRBD2 for D (6 bases). Germline V gene lookup returns CDR1 GTSNPN and CDR2 SVGIG (reference sequence). Trimming cost V 2 bases and J 0 bases, with 8 bases left between them. The CDR3 is 14 amino acids. The CDR3 reads CAWSRGDSYNEQFF. The CDR3 DNA sequence: TGTGCCTGGAGTCGCGGGGACTCCTACAATGAGCAGTTCTTC.

CDR3 sequence: CASSQGQGVSGANVLTF. The DNA for the CDR3 is TGTGCCAGCAGCCAGGGACAGGGGGTCTCTGGGGCCAACGTCCTGACTTTC. The chain combines TRBV4-2 with TRBJ2-6, with TRBD1 matching 11 bases. The CDR3 is 17 amino acids. The germline CDR1 and CDR2 sequences are LGHNA and YNFKEQ. After removal of 3 bases from V and 0 bases from J, the junction contained 1 base not matched to a gene.

The chain employs TRBV14 and TRBJ2-2, with D hard to call. Germline V gene lookup returns CDR1 SGHDN and CDR2 FVKESK. Trimming removed 4 bases from V and 6 bases from J, with 9 bases in between. The CDR3 contains 13 residues. The CDR3 nucleotides are TGTGCCAGCAGCCTACTTCTCTCCGGGGAGCTGTTTTTT. Protein sequence: CASSLLLSGELFF.

The chain employs TRBV13 and TRBJ2-5; 13 nucleotides match TRBD2. Germline-derived CDR1 and CDR2 are PRHDT and FYEKMQ (reference sequence). This CDR3 comprises 18 residues. With V trimmed by 6 bases and J by 0 bases, 10 bases remained unmatched. Here the CDR3 reads CASRIGTSGTTYQETQYF. CDR3 in DNA: TGTGCCAGCAGGATCGGGACTAGCGGGACTACGTACCAAGAGACCCAGTACTTC.

This clone showed up just once. J is TRBJ2-7 and V is TRBV7-9; maybe TRBD1 (6 bases). CDR3 length equals 14 residues. V lost 5 bases to trimming and J lost 1 base, with 12 bases between them. Germline V CDR1 and CDR2: SEHNR, FQNEAQ (reference sequence). The CDR3 is CASSQETGSYEQYF. The CDR3 DNA reads TGTGCCAGCAGCCAAGAGACAGGTTCCTACGAGCAGTACTTC. Based on the CDR3 plus reference TRBV7-9 and TRBJ2-7, the full variable domain is DTGVSQNPRHKITKRGQNVTFRCDPISEHNRLYWYRQTLGQGPEFLTYFQNEAQLEKSRLLSDRFSAERPKGSFSTLEIQRTEQGDSAMYLCASSQETGSYEQYFGPGTRLTVT.

The genes are TRBV18 and TRBJ2-5; TRBD1 matches at 8 bases. Unmatched junction bases numbered 11, after V lost 3 bases and J lost 5 bases. CDR1 and CDR2 from the germline V gene are KGHSH and LQKENI. The CDR3 is made up of 16 amino acids. CDR3 nucleotide sequence: TGTGCCAGCTCACCGAATCAAGGACAGGGTTCGGAGACCCAGTACTTC. Translation: CASSPNQGQGSETQYF.

The CDR3 DNA reads as TGTGCCAGCAGTTACTCTAATAAGGGACAGGGGGCGTACACCTTC. It is translated as CASSYSNKGQGAYTF. This chain links TRBV6-5 with TRBJ1-2; 12 nucleotides match TRBD1. Per the germline V gene, CDR1 is MNHEY and CDR2 is SVGAGI. The CDR3 loop spans 15 amino acids. V lost 0 bases, J lost 11 bases, and 7 bases stayed unmatched.

The gene calls are TRBV4-1 and TRBJ1-1, with TRBD1 identical over 7 bases. Per the germline V gene, CDR1 is MGHRA and CDR2 is YSYEKL. V shed 8 bases, J shed 4 bases, and the junction held 16 bases outside the gene matches. The CDR3 totals 16 residues. The chain's CDR3 is CASLTAEGARGTEAFF. Here the CDR3 DNA reads TGCGCCAGCCTTACCGCGGAGGGGGCGCGGGGCACTGAAGCTTTCTTT.

This chain connects TRBV7-3 to TRBJ2-3; 7 bases are shared with TRBD1. Trimming removed 5 bases from V and 5 bases from J; junction bases left unmatched: 4. This CDR3 has 13 residues. The V gene's germline CDR1 is SGHTA and CDR2 FQGTGA. The CDR3 region has the DNA TGTGCCAGCAGCCTACAGGGGAGAGATACGCAGTATTTT. This sequence encodes CASSLQGRDTQYF.

The chain has TRBV28 and TRBJ1-6; 8 positions match TRBD1. CDR1 and CDR2 (germline): MDHEN, SYDVKM. V was clipped by 3 bases and J by 6 bases; unmatched bases: 7. The CDR3 contains 16 residues. In DNA, the CDR3 is TGTGCCAGCAGTTTCTTGGGGACAGGAAGTAATTCACCCCTCCACTTT. This codes for CASSFLGTGSNSPLHF.

The chain links TRBV10-3 to TRBJ1-2; 7 nucleotides line up with TRBD1. The germline V gene has CDR1 ENHRY and CDR2 SYGVKD. The CDR3 covers 15 residues. V shed 3 bases, J shed 5 bases, and the junction held 9 bases outside the gene matches. Written as DNA, the CDR3 is TGTGCCATCAGTGACCTAGGGGGCGAGCAGTATGGCTACACCTTC. Protein product: CAISDLGGEQYGYTF.

The genes are TRBV5-6 and TRBJ2-6; possible D gene TRBD2, 5 bases. CDR3 length: 16 amino acids. Germline V gene sequence: CDR1 SGHDT, CDR2 YYEEEE. V lost 0 bases to trimming and J lost 0 bases, with 7 bases between them. The CDR3 nucleotides are TGTGCCAGCAGCTTGGCTGGAGGCTCTGGGGCCAACGTCCTGACTTTC. Translating it yields CASSLAGGSGANVLTF.

The CDR3 spells CASSPRTDGAQYF. The CDR3 bases are TGTGCCAGCAGCCCCCGGACGGATGGGGCCCAGTACTTC. The J gene is TRBJ2-5, the V gene TRBV11-2, with D hard to call. Trimming removed 5 bases from V and 9 bases from J, with 16 bases in between. The germline V gene encodes CDR1 SGHAT and CDR2 FQNNGV. The CDR3 is 13 residues long.

The chain links TRBV5-4 to TRBJ2-1, with 9 bases that match TRBD2. Looked up from germline, CDR1 is SGHNT and CDR2 is YYREEE (reference sequence). V shed 2 bases and J 2 bases; nucleotides not matched to a gene: 5. The CDR3 extends over 16 amino acids. In nucleotides, the CDR3 is TGTGCCAGCAGCTTACACAGCGGGGGGACCTACAATGAGCAGTTCTTC. This translates into CASSLHSGGTYNEQFF. The whole variable domain, filled in from reference TRBV5-4 and TRBJ2-1, reads ETGVTQSPTHLIKTRGQQVTLRCSSQSGHNTVSWYQQALGQGPQFIFQYYREEENGRGNFPPRFSGLQFPNYSSELNVNALELDDSALYLCASSLHSGGTYNEQFFGPGTRLTVL.

This clone was recorded once. The J gene is TRBJ1-3, the V gene TRBV25-1; D remains ambiguous. V was trimmed by 8 bases and J by 0 bases, leaving 11 bases between them. The length of the CDR3 is 14 residues. Per germline, CDR1 MGHDK and CDR2 SYGVNS. CDR3 sequence: CASVPKGSGNTIYF. The CDR3 DNA sequence: TGTGCCAGCGTCCCAAAGGGCTCTGGAAACACCATATATTTT.

The V call is TRBV2, the J call TRBJ2-2, with unresolved D. This CDR3 contains 12 residues. In germline, CDR1 is SNHLY, CDR2 FYNNEI. V was cut by 6 bases and J by 3 bases, with 5 bases left in between. The CDR3 is CASRGYTGELFF. CDR3 nucleotide sequence: TGTGCCAGCAGGGGGTACACCGGGGAGCTGTTTTTT.

In DNA, the CDR3 is TGTGCCAGCAGCCGGAAGACCCCAGGGATGGATGAAAAACTGTTTTTT. Translated: CASSRKTPGMDEKLFF. The V call is TRBV3-1 (or the pseudogene TRBV3-2), the J call TRBJ1-4; TRBD1 might be the D (5 bases). Germline CDR1 and CDR2: LGHDT and YNNKEL (reference sequence). The CDR3 is made up of 16 amino acids. Trimming stripped 4 bases from V and 6 bases from J, with 18 bases between.